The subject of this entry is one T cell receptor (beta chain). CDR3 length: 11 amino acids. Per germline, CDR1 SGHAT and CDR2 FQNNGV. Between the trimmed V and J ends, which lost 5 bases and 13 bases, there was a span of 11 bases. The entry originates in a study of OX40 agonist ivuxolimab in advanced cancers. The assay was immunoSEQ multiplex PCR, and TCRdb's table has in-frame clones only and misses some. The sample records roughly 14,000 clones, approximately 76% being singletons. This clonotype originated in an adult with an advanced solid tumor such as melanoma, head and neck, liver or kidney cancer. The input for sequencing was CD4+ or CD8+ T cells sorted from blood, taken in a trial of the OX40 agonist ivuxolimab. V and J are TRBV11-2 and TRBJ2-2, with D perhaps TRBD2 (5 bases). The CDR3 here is CASSPLSGLFF. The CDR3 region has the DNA TGTGCCAGCAGCCCCCTCAGCGGGCTGTTTTTT.